Reported below is one T cell receptor (beta chain). As yet, its antigen is unknown. This sample is drawn from a study of shared clonotypes between healthy human individuals. Donors were healthy HIV-negative adults without recent acute infections or vaccinations. The study, taken as a whole, reports: Generally, naive subsets (rather than memory subsets) showed larger estimated richness. Rarefaction showed that sequencing of sorted subsets was incomplete (despite large depth).

The CDR3 is 14 residues long. Germline trimming cut 2 bases from V and 10 bases from J; bases unmatched to any gene: 3. Looked up from germline, CDR1 is SGHNT and CDR2 is YYREEE (reference sequence). Some clones are missing from TCRdb's copy, which holds only in-frame ones; the method was immunoSEQ multiplex PCR. Among approximately 2.5 million clones listed, more than 90% were seen once. Sequencing used naive CD4+ T cells sorted from blood. Subset reported: CD45RA+ positively selected. The TCR sequence derives from a man younger than 30 in good health. This chain uses TRBV5-4 with TRBJ1-6, with 10 nucleotides matching TRBD1. CDR3 DNA sequence: TGTGCCAGCAGCTTCGGGACAGGGGTGTCACCCCTCCACTTT. Amino acids: CASSFGTGVSPLHF.